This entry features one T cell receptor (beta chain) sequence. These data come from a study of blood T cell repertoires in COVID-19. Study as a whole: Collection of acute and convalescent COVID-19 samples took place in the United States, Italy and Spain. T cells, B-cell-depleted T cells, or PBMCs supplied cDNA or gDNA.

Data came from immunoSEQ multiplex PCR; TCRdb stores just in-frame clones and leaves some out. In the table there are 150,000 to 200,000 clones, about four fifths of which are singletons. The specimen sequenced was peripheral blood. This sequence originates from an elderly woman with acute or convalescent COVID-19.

CDR3 residues: CASGPPGHSSYEQYF. The CDR3 bases are TGTGCTAGTGGGCCCCCGGGACACTCCTCCTACGAGCAGTACTTC. The rearrangement joins TRBV12-5 to TRBJ2-7, with a weak D call TRBD1 (6 bases). The CDR3 runs to 15 residues. Germline CDR1 and CDR2: LGHNT and FRNRAP. V was trimmed by 6 bases and J by 0 bases, leaving 15 bases between them.